Each of the 30 T cell receptor beta chains below was sequenced from the same sample in a study of blood T cell repertoires in COVID-19. Generated by immunoSEQ multiplex PCR, the TCRdb table keeps only in-frame clones and is missing some. The table shows roughly 70,000 clones, with 85% to 90% occurring only once. Sequencing was performed on peripheral blood. The receptor source for this set is a man aged 55 to 69 with acute or convalescent COVID-19.

The sample holds one count of this clone. The chain combines TRBV5-5 with TRBJ1-1, with 9 bases matching TRBD1. CDR1 is SGHKS and CDR2 is YYEKEE in the germline V gene (reference sequence). J lost 1 base, V lost 3 bases, and 1 base had no gene match. The CDR3 is 14 residues long. Here the CDR3 reads CASSWDRANTEAFF. CDR3 nucleotides: TGTGCCAGCAGCTGGGACAGGGCGAACACTGAAGCTTTCTTT.

This chain joins TRBV5-8 and TRBJ1-5; no reliable D call. Germline-derived CDR1 and CDR2 are SGHTS and YDEGEE. This CDR3 is 13 amino acids long. V was clipped by 2 bases and J by 7 bases, with 10 bases between them. CDR3 loop: CASSFSHGQPQHF. CDR3 DNA: TGTGCCAGCAGCTTTTCCCACGGGCAGCCCCAGCATTTT.

The chain links TRBV12-2 to TRBJ1-5; the D call TRBD1 from the table was never checked on the DNA. TRBV12-2 is designated a pseudogene. This CDR3 has 18 residues. The CDR3 coding sequence is TGTGCAAGTCGCTCAATTAATCCCGCGCAGGGGAGCAATCAGCCCCAGCATTTT. Translation gives CASRSINPAQGSNQPQHF.

This clone was detected a few times. The rearrangement joins TRBV20-1 to TRBJ2-1; 7 bases are a match to TRBD1. Losses at the gene ends were 3 bases for V and 6 bases for J; bases not matched to a gene: 2. The CDR3 length is 12 residues. The germline CDR1 and CDR2 sequences are DFQATT and SNEGSKA (reference sequence). CDR3 sequence (DNA): TGCAGTGCTAGTAGGGACAGCAATGAGCAGTTCTTC. Translation: CSASRDSNEQFF.

V and J are TRBV29-1 and TRBJ2-1, with D possibly being TRBD2 (5 bases). This CDR3 contains 13 residues. V was pared by 3 bases and J by 0 bases, with 6 bases between. Per the germline V gene, CDR1 is SQVTM and CDR2 is ANQGSEA. CDR3 in amino acids: CSVDGVSYNEQFF. Written as DNA, the CDR3 is TGCAGCGTTGACGGGGTCTCCTACAATGAGCAGTTCTTC.

This chain connects TRBV19 to TRBJ1-5; 8 bases are shared with TRBD1. The CDR3 extends over 17 amino acids. Per germline, CDR1 LNHDA and CDR2 SQIVND (reference sequence). The V segment lost 3 bases and the J segment 2 bases; nucleotides outside the gene matches: 9. The CDR3 sequence is CASSIGSTGVGNQPQHF. In DNA, the CDR3 is TGTGCCAGTAGTATTGGGTCGACAGGGGTGGGCAATCAGCCCCAGCATTTT. Full variable domain (remainder filled in from reference TRBV19 and TRBJ1-5): DGGITQSPKYLFRKEGQNVTLSCEQNLNHDAMYWYRQDPGQGLRLIYYSQIVNDFQKGDIAEGYSVSREKKESFPLTVTSAQKNPTAFYLCASSIGSTGVGNQPQHFGDGTRLSIL.

The V and J genes are TRBV5-8 and TRBJ1-5; 12 positions match TRBD1. CDR1 and CDR2 (germline): SGHTS, YDEGEE. Germline trimming cut 4 bases from V and 2 bases from J; bases unmatched to any gene: 10. The CDR3 runs to 18 residues. CDR3 nucleotides: TGTGCCAGCAGCCTCCGGGACAGGGGGCGACGGGGCAATCAGCCCCAGCATTTT. Encoded protein: CASSLRDRGRRGNQPQHF.

This chain uses TRBV7-9 with TRBJ1-2; tentative D call: TRBD1 (6 bases). The germline gives CDR1 SEHNR, CDR2 FQNEAQ (reference sequence). CDR3 size: 14 residues. Trimming removed 7 bases from V and 6 bases from J, with 18 bases in between. The DNA for the CDR3 is TGTGCCAGCATTGAAACAGGGCAAGGGGATGGCTACACCTTC. Translation gives CASIETGQGDGYTF.

This CDR3 is CASSFRAGGVAFF. The CDR3 region has the DNA TGTGCCAGCAGTTTCAGGGCAGGGGGTGTAGCTTTCTTT. The chain employs TRBV12-3 or TRBV12-4 and TRBJ1-1, with 7 bases fitting TRBD1. The CDR3 consists of 13 residues. V gave up 3 bases and J gave up 10 bases; unmatched junction bases: 8.

The chain couples TRBV9 to TRBJ1-1; weak D call: TRBD1 (6 bases). CDR1 SGDLS and CDR2 YYNGEE come from the germline V gene. The CDR3 covers 15 residues. Trimming shortened V by 4 bases and J by 5 bases, and 18 bases separated the two germline ends. Here the CDR3 DNA reads TGTGCCAGCAGCCCGTACAGGGAAGGGAGAACTGAAGCTTTCTTT. Translation: CASSPYREGRTEAFF. The full variable domain, its missing parts supplied by reference TRBV9 and TRBJ1-1, is DSGVTQTPKHLITATGQRVTLRCSPRSGDLSVYWYQQSLDQGLQFLIQYYNGEERAKGNILERFSAQQFPDLHSELNLSSLELGDSALYFCASSPYREGRTEAFFGQGTRLTVV.

V is TRBV19 and J is TRBJ1-5; 7 bases line up with TRBD1. The CDR3 sequence is 15 residues long. Unmatched junction bases numbered 8, after V lost 8 bases and J lost 1 base. In germline, CDR1 is LNHDA, CDR2 SQIVND (reference sequence). The CDR3 sequence is CASQGGHTSNQPQHF. The CDR3 DNA is TGTGCCAGTCAGGGGGGACATACAAGCAATCAGCCCCAGCATTTT.

This clone was recorded only once. The chain links TRBV30 to TRBJ1-5; D remains unclear. Germline loops: CDR1 GTSNPN, CDR2 SVGIG (reference sequence). Trimming removed 3 bases from V and 1 base from J, with 7 bases in between. The CDR3 runs to 13 residues. CDR3 sequence: CAWSSTSNQPQHF. DNA of the CDR3: TGTGCCTGGAGCAGTACGAGCAATCAGCCCCAGCATTTT.

This chain connects TRBV11-2 to TRBJ2-3, with 8 positions matching TRBD1. This CDR3 spans 13 amino acids. Germline CDR1 SGHAT, CDR2 FQNNGV. V gave up 6 bases and J gave up 4 bases; unmatched junction bases: 3. In DNA, the CDR3 is TGTGCCAGCAGGGACAGGGCGGCAGATACGCAGTATTTT. It is translated as CASRDRAADTQYF.

The V gene is TRBV30, the J gene TRBJ2-7, with D possibly matching TRBD2 (5 bases). Deletions cut 3 bases from V and 3 bases from J, with 9 bases between. The CDR3 runs 12 residues. The germline V gene has CDR1 GTSNPN and CDR2 SVGIG (reference sequence). CDR3 coding DNA: TGTGCCTGGAGCTCTGGAGGCTACGAGCAGTACTTC. Its protein is CAWSSGGYEQYF.

The V and J genes are TRBV6-2 or TRBV6-3 and TRBJ1-2; 8 positions agree with TRBD1. The CDR3 spans 13 residues. With 4 bases clipped from V and 9 bases from J, the junction kept 7 bases outside the gene matches. Germline V gene data show CDR1 as MNHEY and CDR2 as SVGEGT. The CDR3 is CASSFIRTGSYTF. The CDR3 DNA follows: TGTGCCAGCAGTTTCATCAGGACAGGGAGCTACACCTTC.

The chain couples TRBV14 to TRBJ1-1; possible D gene TRBD1, 6 bases. Germline values: CDR1 SGHDN, CDR2 FVKESK. Between the trimmed V and J ends, which lost 1 base and 1 base, there was a span of 10 bases. The CDR3 covers 15 residues. The chain's CDR3 is CASSQVPGANTEAFF. CDR3 sequence (DNA): TGTGCCAGCAGCCAAGTCCCAGGGGCGAACACTGAAGCTTTCTTT.

The chain employs TRBV5-1 and TRBJ2-1; D possibly corresponds to TRBD1 (5 bases). This CDR3 has 15 amino acids. V was pared by 4 bases and J by 0 bases, with 11 bases between. CDR1 and CDR2 from the germline V gene are SGHRS and YFSETQ. CDR3 sequence reads: CASSPRASSYNEQFF. CDR3 DNA: TGCGCCAGCAGCCCCAGGGCCAGCTCCTACAATGAGCAGTTCTTC.

The chain employs TRBV27 and TRBJ1-5; D is perhaps TRBD1 (6 bases). The germline V and J ends were trimmed by 6 bases and 0 bases, with 9 bases remaining between them. CDR1 and CDR2 (germline): MNHEY, SMNVEV (reference sequence). The CDR3 is 14 amino acids. The CDR3 loop reads CASRDSYSNQPQHF. CDR3 nucleotides: TGTGCCAGCAGGGACAGCTATAGCAATCAGCCCCAGCATTTT.

CDR3 DNA: TGTGCCAGCAGCGTCACACAGGGAAATTCACCCCTCCACTTT. Its protein product is CASSVTQGNSPLHF. This chain connects TRBV9 to TRBJ1-6; possible D gene TRBD1, 6 bases. Germline V lookup: CDR1 SGDLS, CDR2 YYNGEE. The V and J ends lost 2 bases and 7 bases respectively, with 10 bases between them. There are 14 residues in the CDR3.

The chain has TRBV2 and TRBJ1-1; weak D call: TRBD1 (6 bases). This CDR3 region has 16 residues. Germline V gene sequence: CDR1 SNHLY, CDR2 FYNNEI. The V and J ends lost 6 bases and 3 bases respectively, with 20 bases between them. The CDR3, as DNA: TGTGCCAGCAGAGGGGTCGACCAGGGGTGGGACACTGAAGCTTTCTTT. Protein: CASRGVDQGWDTEAFF.

Worth noting for this clone: The germline gene is not matched at one end of the junction; a read error may be the cause. The chain links TRBV20-1 to TRBJ2-4; D gene ambiguous. Per germline, CDR1 DFQATT and CDR2 SNEGSKA (reference sequence). The CDR3 covers 12 residues. The CDR3 loop reads CSASDAPYSILF. The DNA for the CDR3 is TGCAGTGCTAGTGATGCCCCCTACTCGATCCTCTTC.

This chain uses TRBV19 with TRBJ1-5; 8 bases are a match to TRBD1. The germline CDR1 and CDR2 sequences are LNHDA and SQIVND (reference sequence). V lost 5 bases, J lost 0 bases, and 24 bases stayed unmatched. The CDR3 runs to 22 residues. The CDR3 sequence: CASSPFPIYGQGVRDSNQPQHF. The CDR3 region has the DNA TGTGCCAGTAGTCCTTTTCCAATTTATGGACAGGGCGTCCGAGATAGCAATCAGCCCCAGCATTTT.

The CDR3 reads CASSLRGTDTQYF. CDR3 sequence (DNA): TGTGCCAGCAGTTTACGGGGTACGGATACGCAGTATTTT. The chain employs TRBV12-3 or TRBV12-4 and TRBJ2-3; possible D gene TRBD2, 5 bases. Trimming took off 2 bases at V and 6 bases at J, with 9 bases between the two ends. This CDR3 is 13 amino acids long.

The chain combines TRBV12-3 or TRBV12-4 with TRBJ2-3; TRBD1 is a possible D gene (5 bases). The V gene lost 3 bases and the J gene lost 6 bases, with 10 bases spanning the gap. This CDR3 region has 13 residues. The CDR3 region has the DNA TGTGCCAGCAGTTTGAAGGGGATGGATACGCAGTATTTT. Protein product: CASSLKGMDTQYF.

V and J are TRBV18 and TRBJ2-1; TRBD2 might be the D (5 bases). This CDR3 region has 17 residues. Per germline, CDR1 KGHSH and CDR2 LQKENI. V was trimmed by 4 bases and J by 9 bases, leaving 25 bases between them. As DNA, the CDR3 is TGTGCCAGCTCACTCCGGGCGATTAGGTTGGAGGCGGTTGAGCAGTTCTTC. Protein sequence: CASSLRAIRLEAVEQFF.

This rearrangement joins TRBV5-5 to TRBJ1-4; 7 nucleotides align to TRBD1. Germline CDR1 and CDR2: SGHKS and YYEKEE (reference sequence). The CDR3 sequence is 16 residues long. The V segment lost 4 bases and the J segment 4 bases; nucleotides outside the gene matches: 10. CDR3: CASSPTFQGVNEKLFF. DNA for the CDR3: TGTGCCAGCAGCCCGACCTTCCAGGGGGTTAATGAAAAACTGTTTTTT. Complete variable domain (other parts from reference TRBV5-5 and TRBJ1-4): DAGVTQSPTHLIKTRGQQVTLRCSPISGHKSVSWYQQVLGQGPQFIFQYYEKEERGRGNFPDRFSARQFPNYSSELNVNALLLGDSALYLCASSPTFQGVNEKLFFGSGTQLSVL.

The chain carries TRBV24-1 and TRBJ2-7; D uncertain. CDR3 length: 11 amino acids. The germline CDR1 and CDR2 sequences are KGHDR and SFDVKD. The V and J ends lost 6 bases and 3 bases respectively, with 5 bases between them. CDR3 nucleotide sequence: TGTGCCACCAGTACGGGCTACGAGCAGTACTTC. This encodes CATSTGYEQYF.

J is TRBJ2-1 and V is TRBV7-2, with 15 bases aligning to TRBD2. CDR1 SGHTA and CDR2 FQGNSA come from the germline V gene. The trim removed 2 bases at V and 7 bases at J, leaving 3 bases unmatched. CDR3 length: 16 residues. The CDR3 reads CASSLPGLAGGNEQFF. In DNA, the CDR3 is TGTGCCAGCAGCTTACCGGGACTAGCGGGGGGTAATGAGCAGTTCTTC. The complete variable domain, with remaining parts taken from reference TRBV7-2 and TRBJ2-1, reads GAGVSQSPSNKVTEKGKDVELRCDPISGHTALYWYRQSLGQGLEFLIYFQGNSAPDKSGLPSDRFSAERTGGSVSTLTIQRTQQEDSAVYLCASSLPGLAGGNEQFFGPGTRLTVL.

The chain employs TRBV7-9 and TRBJ1-1; D unclear. The germline CDR1 and CDR2 sequences are SEHNR and FQNEAQ (reference sequence). The CDR3 extends over 14 amino acids. The V end lost 1 base, the J end lost 2 bases, and 8 bases lay between the germline ends. CDR3 in amino acids: CASSLGAANTEAFF. Here the CDR3 DNA reads TGTGCCAGCAGCTTAGGGGCCGCAAACACTGAAGCTTTCTTT.

The rearrangement uses TRBV24-1 and TRBJ1-2; no firm D call. The CDR3 is 12 amino acids. Germline values: CDR1 KGHDR, CDR2 SFDVKD. V lost 3 bases and J lost 5, with 6 bases in between. CDR3 sequence (DNA): TGTGCCACCAGTGATCAGGCGTATGGCTACACCTTC. It codes for CATSDQAYGYTF.